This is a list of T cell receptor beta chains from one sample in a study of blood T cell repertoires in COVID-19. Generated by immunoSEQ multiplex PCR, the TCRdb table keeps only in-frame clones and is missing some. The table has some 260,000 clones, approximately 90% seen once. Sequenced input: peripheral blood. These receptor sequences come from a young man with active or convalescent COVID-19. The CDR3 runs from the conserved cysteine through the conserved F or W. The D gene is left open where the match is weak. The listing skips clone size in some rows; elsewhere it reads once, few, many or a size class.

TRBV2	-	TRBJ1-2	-	TGTGCCAGCAGTCTCAAGCCCTCGGGCACCTTC	CASSLKPSGTF
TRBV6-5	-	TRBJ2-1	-	TGTGCCAGCAGTCCCGGGGGAGTCTACAATGAGCAGTTCTTC	CASSPGGVYNEQFF
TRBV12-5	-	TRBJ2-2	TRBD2	TGTGCTAGTGGTTTGGTCCACCCCGGGACTAGGGGCACCGGGGAGCTGTTTTTT	CASGLVHPGTRGTGELFF
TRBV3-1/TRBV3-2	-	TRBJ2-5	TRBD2	TGTGCCAGCAGCCAAGGACTAGCTAAAGAGACCCAGTACTTC	CASSQGLAKETQYF
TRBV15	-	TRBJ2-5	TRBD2	TGTGCCACCAGCAGGGTAGCGGGGGGATTAGAGACCCAGTACTTC	CATSRVAGGLETQYF
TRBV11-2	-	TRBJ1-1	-	TGTGCCAGCAGCTTAGATCAGACGAGGGCTGAAGCTTTCTTT	CASSLDQTRAEAFF
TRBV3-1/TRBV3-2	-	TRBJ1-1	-	TGTGCCAGCAGCCAAGCGCAGGACAGTTCACCTTTCTTT	CASSQAQDSSPFF
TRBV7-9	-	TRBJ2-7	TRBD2	TGTGCCAGCAGCTCCCTTAGCGGGGGGGTTTACGAGCAGTACTTC	CASSSLSGGVYEQYF
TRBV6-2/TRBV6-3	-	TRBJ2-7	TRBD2	TGTGCCAGCAGCCAACTAGCGGGAATTGACGAGCAGTACTTC	CASSQLAGIDEQYF
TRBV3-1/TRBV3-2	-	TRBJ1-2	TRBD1	TGTGCCAGCAGCCAAGAGGGGACAGGAGCCTATGGCTACACCTTC	CASSQEGTGAYGYTF
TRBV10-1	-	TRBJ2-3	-	TGCGCCAGCAGTGAGTCTGACTCCACAGATACGCAGTATTTT	CASSESDSTDTQYF
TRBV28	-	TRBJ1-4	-	TGTGCCAGCGGGCAGAACCTTGAAAAACTGTTTTTT	CASGQNLEKLFF
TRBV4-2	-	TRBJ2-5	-	TGTGCCAGCAGCCAAGAAAGGCGGGGAGAGACCCAGTACTTC	CASSQERRGETQYF
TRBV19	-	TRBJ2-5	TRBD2	TGTGCCAGTAGTAATAACGGGGGGGCCCAAGAGACCCAGTACTTC	CASSNNGGAQETQYF
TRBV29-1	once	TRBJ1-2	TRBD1	TGCAGCGCTCGACAGGGGACAGACTATGGCTACACCTTC	CSARQGTDYGYTF
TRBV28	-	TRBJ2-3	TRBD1	TGTGCCAGCGGAAGACAGGGGAGAGATACTAGCACAGATACGCAGTATTTT	CASGRQGRDTSTDTQYF
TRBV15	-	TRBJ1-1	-	TGTGCCACCAGCAGGGACACCGAGAACACTGAAGCTTTCTTT	CATSRDTENTEAFF
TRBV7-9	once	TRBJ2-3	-	TGTGCCAGCAGCTTCAAGCCGGATACGCAGTATTTT	CASSFKPDTQYF
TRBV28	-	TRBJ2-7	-	TGTGCCAGCAATACCGCCCGAAGACAGACCTCCTACGAGCAGTACTTC	CASNTARRQTSYEQYF
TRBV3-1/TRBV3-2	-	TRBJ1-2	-	TGTGCCAGCAGCCAAGACTTTAGGGGCTATGGCTACACCTTC	CASSQDFRGYGYTF
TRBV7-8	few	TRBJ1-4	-	TGTGCCAGCAGCTTACGGGGAGGAGTTGGCGGTAATGAAAAACTGTTTTTT	CASSLRGGVGGNEKLFF
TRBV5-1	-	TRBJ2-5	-	TGCGCCAGCAGCTTGGCCGGAGCGACCCAAGAGACCCAGTACTTC	CASSLAGATQETQYF
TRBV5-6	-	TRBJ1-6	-	TGTGCCAGCAGCTTGGCTCTTCTCGGCGGTCCCTATAATTCACCCCTCCACTTT	CASSLALLGGPYNSPLHF
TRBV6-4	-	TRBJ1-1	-	TGTGCCAGCAGGAGAAACGGAGAAACTGAAGCTTTCTTT	CASRRNGETEAFF
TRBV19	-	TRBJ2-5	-	TGTGCCAGTAATATGGGTAGTACGGGTCAAGAGACCCAGTACTTC	CASNMGSTGQETQYF
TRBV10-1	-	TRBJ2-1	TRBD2	TGCGCCAGCAGTGAGGGGGGGGGAGAGTACCTAACGGGGTGGCGGGAGCCTTCCACCGGTGAGCAGTTCTTC	CASSEGGGEYLTGWREPSTGEQFF
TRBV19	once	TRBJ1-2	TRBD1	TGTGCCAGTAGTACCTCGACAGGGGGCGCATATGGCTACACCTTC	CASSTSTGGAYGYTF
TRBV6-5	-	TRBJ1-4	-	TGTGCCAGCAGTTATCCTAACAGGATTCGGCATGAAAAACTGTTTTTT	CASSYPNRIRHEKLFF
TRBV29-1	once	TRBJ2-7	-	TGCAGCGGCATACCCCGGGACTCCTACGAGCAGTACTTC	CSGIPRDSYEQYF
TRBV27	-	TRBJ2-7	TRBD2	TGTGCCAGCAGTTTAGCTGGAATAGCGGGAGGCGAGCAGTACTTC	CASSLAGIAGGEQYF
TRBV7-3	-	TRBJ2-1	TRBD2	TGTGCCAGCAGTCCACCCCGGACTAGCGTCTACAATGAGCAGTTCTTC	CASSPPRTSVYNEQFF
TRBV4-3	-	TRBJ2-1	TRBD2	TGCGCCAGCAGCCAAGAGGAGGGGAGGGGCTGGAGAGGTGAGCAGTTCTTC	CASSQEEGRGWRGEQFF
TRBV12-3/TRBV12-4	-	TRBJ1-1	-	TGTGCCAGCAGTTTAGTCGAGGACACTGAAGCTTTCTTT	CASSLVEDTEAFF
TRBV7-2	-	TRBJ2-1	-	TGTGCCAGCAGCTTAGATCCCGGGGTCAATGAGCAGTTCTTC	CASSLDPGVNEQFF
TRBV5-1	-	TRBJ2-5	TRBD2	TGCGCCAGCTCCTCACCGGCTGGCGGGGGGGCCGGTGTTGAGACCCAGTACTTC	CASSSPAGGGAGVETQYF
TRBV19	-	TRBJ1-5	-	TGTGCCAGTAGTGTACAACAACAGCCCCAGCATTTT	CASSVQQQPQHF
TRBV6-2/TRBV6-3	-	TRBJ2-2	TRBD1	TGTGCCAGCAGCCGACAGGGGAACACCGGGGAGCTGTTTTTT	CASSRQGNTGELFF
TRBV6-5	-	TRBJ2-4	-	TGTGCCAGCACCAGGGGTTTATTAGCCAAAAACATTCAGTACTTC	CASTRGLLAKNIQYF
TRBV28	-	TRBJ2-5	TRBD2	TGTGCCAGCAGTTTGTTGCGGGAGGAGACCCAGTACTTC	CASSLLREETQYF
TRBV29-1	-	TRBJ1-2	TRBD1	TGCAGCGTTCCTCACGACAGGGTATTTGGTGGCTACACCTTC	CSVPHDRVFGGYTF
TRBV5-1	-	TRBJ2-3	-	TGCGCCAGCAGCTTGGATGGTGAGGCCTTACGGGGTAACACAGATACGCAGTATTTT	CASSLDGEALRGNTDTQYF
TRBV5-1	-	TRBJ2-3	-	TGCGCCAGCAGCTTGGGCCGGAGTGGGCAGTATTTT	CASSLGRSGQYF
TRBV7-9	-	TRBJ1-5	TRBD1	TGTGCCAGCAGCTTAGACCTCGGGACAGGGGTTCAGCCCCAGCATTTT	CASSLDLGTGVQPQHF
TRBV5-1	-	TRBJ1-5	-	TGCGCCAGCAGCTTACAGGGCATCGGTCAGCCCCAGCATTTT	CASSLQGIGQPQHF
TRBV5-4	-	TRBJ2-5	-	TGTGCCAGCAGTTCGCAAGAGACCCAGTACTTC	CASSSQETQYF
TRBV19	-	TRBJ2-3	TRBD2	TGTGCCAGTAGTCCTAAGAGCATAGGGGGACTAGCGGTAACTAGCACAGATACGCAGTATTTT	CASSPKSIGGLAVTSTDTQYF
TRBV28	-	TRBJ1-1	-	TGTGCCAGCAGGGGGGCGAACACTGAAGCTTTCTTT	CASRGANTEAFF
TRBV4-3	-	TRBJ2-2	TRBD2	TGCGCCAGCAGCCAGGAAAGCGGGGGGGCCGGGGAGCTGTTTTTT	CASSQESGGAGELFF
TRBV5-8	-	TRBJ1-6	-	TGTGCCAGCAGCTTATCGCGGGGCGCGCTTATTAATTCACCCCTCCACTTT	CASSLSRGALINSPLHF
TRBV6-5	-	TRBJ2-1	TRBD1	TGTGCCAGCAGGCTTACAGGGGGCGCCTACAATGAGCAGTTCTTC	CASRLTGGAYNEQFF
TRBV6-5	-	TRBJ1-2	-	TGTGCCAGCAGTTATAGGACTTCTAACTATGGCTACACCTTC	CASSYRTSNYGYTF
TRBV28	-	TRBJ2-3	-	TGTGCCAGCAGGGGGGCCGCGGCTAGCACAGATACGCAGTATTTT	CASRGAAASTDTQYF
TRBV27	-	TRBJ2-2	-	TGTGCCAGCAGCATCTTCATGGGGAGCGGGGAGCTGTTTTTT	CASSIFMGSGELFF
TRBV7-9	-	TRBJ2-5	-	TGTGCCAGCAGCTCGTGGGGGGGCAAAGAGACCCAGTACTTC	CASSSWGGKETQYF
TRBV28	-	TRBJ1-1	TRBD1	TGTGCCAGCAGTTTTGGACAGGGGGCATCGAACACTGAAGCTTTCTTT	CASSFGQGASNTEAFF
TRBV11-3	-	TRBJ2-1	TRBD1	TGTGCCAGCAGCTTGCAGGGGGCCGATGAGCAGTTCTTC	CASSLQGADEQFF